Presented here are 8 T cell receptor beta chains from one specimen sequenced in a study of T cell responses to AZD1222 COVID-19 vaccine. Here immunoSEQ multiplex PCR was the method, and the copy in TCRdb shows in-frame clones only, minus some. The data show some 190,000 clones, approximately 90% seen once. The source material was peripheral blood, sampled 28 days after the second AZD1222 dose. These receptors all come from an adult who received the AZD1222 COVID-19 vaccine.

This chain links TRBV2 with TRBJ2-7; D gene unclear. Germline V gene lookup returns CDR1 SNHLY and CDR2 FYNNEI. The CDR3 extends over 13 amino acids. The ends were cut back, 2 bases at V and 7 bases at J, with 12 bases in the middle. The CDR3 loop reads CASSELRPREQYF. In DNA, the CDR3 is TGTGCCAGCAGTGAACTCCGCCCAAGGGAGCAGTACTTC. The whole variable domain, remainder taken from reference TRBV2 and TRBJ2-7, is EPEVTQTPSHQVTQMGQEVILRCVPISNHLYFYWYRQILGQKVEFLVSFYNNEISEKSEIFDDQFSVERPDGSNFTLKIRSTKLEDSAMYFCASSELRPREQYFGPGTRLTVT.

The gene calls are TRBV19 and TRBJ1-2; D is unresolved. Germline values: CDR1 LNHDA, CDR2 SQIVND (reference sequence). Trimming took 10 bases from V and 2 from J, leaving 5 bases between them. The CDR3 covers 10 residues. CDR3 loop: CATENYGYTF. Here the CDR3 DNA reads TGTGCCACGGAAAACTATGGCTACACCTTC.

The rearrangement joins TRBV5-1 to TRBJ1-2; D call uncertain. Trimming removed 2 bases from V and 3 bases from J, with 14 bases in between. The CDR3 has 15 amino acids. Germline values: CDR1 SGHRS, CDR2 YFSETQ. CDR3 sequence (DNA): TGCGCCAGCAGCTTAGATGGGGTATTCGACTATGGCTACACCTTC. It yields the protein CASSLDGVFDYGYTF.

The chain recombines TRBV3-1 (or the pseudogene TRBV3-2) with TRBJ2-3, with a weak D call TRBD2 (6 bases). Germline V gene sequence: CDR1 LGHDT, CDR2 YNNKEL (reference sequence). V lost 0 bases, J lost 2 bases, and 12 bases lay in between. The CDR3 length is 16 residues. The CDR3 DNA reads TGTGCCAGCAGCCAAGAGGGGACGGGAGACACAGATACGCAGTATTTT. It translates to CASSQEGTGDTDTQYF.

A single count supports this clone. The CDR3 sequence is CASSPGGRGPARGGEQYF. The CDR3 DNA sequence: TGCGCCAGCAGCCCCGGGGGCAGGGGGCCCGCCCGTGGTGGCGAGCAGTACTTC. This rearrangement joins TRBV4-1 to TRBJ2-7; TRBD1 agrees at 8 bases. The junction had 20 bases not matched to a gene; V was cut back by 4 bases and J by 6 bases. Germline-derived CDR1 and CDR2 are MGHRA and YSYEKL. CDR3 size: 18 residues.

The chain links TRBV7-2 to TRBJ1-1; possibly TRBD1 for D (5 bases). Germline V gives CDR1 SGHTA, CDR2 FQGNSA. V was pared by 2 bases and J by 4 bases, with 11 bases between. The CDR3 has 14 residues. CDR3 nucleotide sequence: TGTGCCAGCAGCTTATCGAAGGGGACCACTGAAGCTTTCTTT. It encodes CASSLSKGTTEAFF.

The V and J genes are TRBV7-9 and TRBJ2-7; weak D call: TRBD1 (5 bases). This CDR3 contains 14 residues. Trimming removed 2 bases at V and 6 bases at J, with 14 bases between. CDR1 and CDR2 from the germline V gene are SEHNR and FQNEAQ (reference sequence). CDR3 protein: CASSLFARVGEQYF. CDR3 coding DNA: TGTGCCAGCAGCTTATTTGCCAGGGTGGGCGAGCAGTACTTC.

The CDR3 sequence is CASSLGDTRKLFF. CDR3 DNA: TGTGCCAGCAGCTTAGGGGACACCCGAAAACTGTTTTTT. The rearrangement links TRBV7-9 to TRBJ1-4; perhaps TRBD1 as D (6 bases). Trimming took 1 base from V and 10 from J, leaving 10 bases between them. The germline gives CDR1 SEHNR, CDR2 FQNEAQ (reference sequence). This CDR3 region has 13 residues.